The clone carrying this T cell receptor beta chain was found many times. What it binds is unknown. These data are taken from a study of T-cell reconstitution after alpha-beta-depleted transplantation in children. Study-wide results and caveats: In patients about two months after transplant, alpha-beta T cells reportedly arose from several hundred expanded graft clones. For some patients, TCRbeta diversity was high at day 60 because of recipient T cells and thymic progenitors that survived. Newly produced T cells mostly accounted for T-cell counts and diversity one year post-transplant.

Germline-derived CDR1 and CDR2 are MNHEY and SMNVEV (reference sequence). The CDR3 has 16 amino acids. The junction had 8 bases not matched to a gene; V was cut back by 4 bases and J by 5 bases. A TCRbeta library incorporating unique molecular identifiers was prepared. TCRdb reprocessed the PCR reads with MiXCR, giving one entry per CDR3 protein. This table has approximately 500,000 distinct CDR3 sequences, roughly a tenth appearing once. The sample in question was PBMCs, obtained before TCRalphabeta/CD19-depleted stem cell transplant. The TCR originated in a child aged 2 to 10 with inherited bone marrow failure, due to receive a stem cell transplant. This rearrangement joins TRBV27 to TRBJ2-1; 10 nucleotides align to TRBD2. The CDR3 region has the DNA TGTGCCAGCAGTTCATCCAGCGGGGGGGCCCACAATGAGCAGTTCTTC. This translates into CASSSSSGGAHNEQFF.